Sequencing of this T cell receptor beta chain was carried out in a study of patients and donors after allogeneic stem cell transplantation (dated by TCRdb to the early 2020s). Library prep was done by RT-PCR. The sample was run on a NextSeq 550. Clones were called with MiXCR by TCRdb after fastp trimmed the public reads at Q25, and only in-frame beta chains were retained. Every entry covers one CDR3 protein and lists the most common genes and DNA from its rows. The sample table shows some 880,000 distinct CDR3 sequences, and roughly 17% are seen once. 5% to 7.5% of the sample comes from the top ten. From cysteine to phenylalanine, the CDR3 is 14 amino acids long. Of all the DNA, just the CDR3 is kept, 42 bases in frame from base 1. Between the V and J ends, shortened by 6 bases and 2 bases respectively, the junction contains 13 bases. For CDR1 and CDR2, the germline V gene lists MNHEY and SVGEGT. A word on this clonotype: Its target antigen remains unknown. There are no base qualities to consult, and no much larger clone falls within one base.

The TCR was taken from a human donor who was either an allogeneic HSCT recipient or a stem cell or donor lymphocyte infusion donor (not recorded which). It is not recorded whose cells these are; they may come from a transplant donor. The receptor chain draws on TRBV6-2 or TRBV6-3 and TRBJ1-1; the D gene identity is not certain. The sample comprised blood, either unsorted or a sorted T cell fraction (not recorded which). The CDR3 region: CASSRSSRNTEAFF. The nucleotides read TGTGCCAGCAGCCGGTCATCTAGAAACACTGAAGCTTTCTTT.